The 17 T cell receptor beta chains given below trace back to one sample, sequenced in a study of T cells in Graves' hyperthyroidism and ophthalmopathy. RNA transcripts were the template for amplifying TCR beta CDR3 regions. With the HTBI primer set, the TCR CDR3 went through a first round of RT-PCR. TCRdb fed the multiplex PCR reads into MiXCR, producing one record per CDR3 protein. The table records approximately 480,000 distinct CDR3 sequences, around 21% of them present only once. Sequenced material: blood. The source of these receptors is a man aged 18 to 30 with Graves' hyperthyroidism.

The V call is TRBV6-1, the J call TRBJ2-7, with D tentatively TRBD2 (5 bases). The CDR3 is made up of 13 amino acids. V gave up 7 bases and J gave up 2 bases, with 12 bases separating them. Looked up from germline, CDR1 is MNHNS and CDR2 is SASEGT. Here the CDR3 reads CASTYSGTYEQYF. For the CDR3, the DNA is TGTGCCAGCACGTATTCGGGAACCTACGAGCAGTACTTC.

This clonotype showed up many times. The chain has TRBV19 and TRBJ2-5; 7 bases align to TRBD1. Unmatched junction bases numbered 8, after V lost 6 bases and J lost 1 base. CDR1 LNHDA and CDR2 SQIVND come from the germline V gene (reference sequence). CDR3 length: 15 residues. CDR3 protein: CASSTGQRIQETQYF. CDR3 nucleotides: TGTGCCAGTAGCACGGGACAGAGGATCCAAGAGACCCAGTACTTC.

This clonotype showed up just a few times. The chain combines TRBV12-3 or TRBV12-4 with TRBJ1-1, with D uncertain. The CDR3 contains 13 residues. Deletions cut 8 bases from V and 1 base from J, with 11 bases between. The CDR3 here is CASARRRNTEAFF. As DNA, the CDR3 is TGTGCCAGCGCGAGACGTAGGAACACTGAAGCTTTCTTT.

At least ten counts were recorded for this clonotype. V gene TRBV19 combines with J gene TRBJ1-5; a possible D gene is TRBD1 (5 bases). This CDR3 is built from 16 residues. Germline V CDR1 and CDR2: LNHDA, SQIVND (reference sequence). Between the trimmed V and J ends, which lost 6 bases and 5 bases, there was a span of 20 bases. In DNA form, the CDR3 reads TGTGCCAGTAGCTCGAGTCAGGGCCCTTCGGATCAGCCCCAGCATTTT. This sequence encodes CASSSSQGPSDQPQHF.

The count of this clonotype is one. The chain uses TRBV7-2 and TRBJ2-5, with TRBD2 identical over 10 bases. The CDR3 extends over 16 amino acids. Germline CDR1 reads SGHTA; CDR2 reads FQGNSA. V lost 5 bases, J lost 6 bases, and 12 bases stayed unmatched. CDR3 nucleotides: TGTGCCAGCAGCCCAGAAGTACTAGCGGGAAGGAAGACCCAGTACTTC. This gives the protein CASSPEVLAGRKTQYF.

The table lists this clonotype with a few counts. V usage is TRBV2 and J usage is TRBJ2-7; a weak D match, TRBD2 (5 bases). Trimming removed 0 bases at V and 7 bases at J, with 19 bases between. The CDR3 sequence is 16 residues long. Germline-derived CDR1 and CDR2 are SNHLY and FYNNEI. CDR3 nucleotides: TGTGCCAGCAGTGAAGCGCATGGACTGAGGGAAAAGGAGCAGTACTTC. Protein product: CASSEAHGLREKEQYF.

This clonotype showed up many times. The V and J genes are TRBV5-1 and TRBJ2-3, with D unclear. CDR1 is SGHRS, CDR2 YFSETQ, per germline. The CDR3 loop spans 11 amino acids. Trimming removed 7 bases at V and 3 bases at J, with 6 bases between. CDR3 coding DNA: TGCGCCAGCCAGGCGACAGATACGCAGTATTTT. The encoded protein is CASQATDTQYF.

The V call is TRBV7-9, the J call TRBJ1-2; D not certain. This CDR3 is built from 14 residues. CDR1 SEHNR and CDR2 FQNEAQ come from the germline V gene (reference sequence). Trimming removed 2 bases from V and 8 bases from J, with 15 bases in between. The CDR3 DNA sequence: TGTGCCAGCAGCTTAACGATAGAATCCGGCGGCTACACCTTC. It encodes CASSLTIESGGYTF.

This clonotype was counted many times. In DNA form, the CDR3 reads TGTGCCATCAGTGAGAGGAATCAGCCCCAGCATTTT. The encoded protein is CAISERNQPQHF. V and J are TRBV10-3 and TRBJ1-5; D is unresolved. The CDR3 has 12 residues. V was clipped by 2 bases and J by 4 bases, with 3 bases between them. CDR1 is ENHRY, CDR2 SYGVKD, per germline.

This clonotype was recorded many times. This chain joins TRBV14 and TRBJ1-1; D might be TRBD1 (5 bases). The CDR3 spans 16 residues. CDR1 and CDR2 (germline): SGHDN, FVKESK. V was pared by 0 bases and J by 2 bases, with 13 bases between. CDR3 sequence: CASSQDGARLNTEAFF. As DNA, the CDR3 is TGTGCCAGCAGCCAAGATGGGGCCAGGCTCAACACTGAAGCTTTCTTT.

This clonotype was seen repeatedly, ten times or more. The V call is TRBV7-8, the J call TRBJ2-5; 9 positions agree with TRBD2. V dropped 5 bases and J dropped 1; count of bases not matched to a gene: 2. CDR1 is SGHVS, CDR2 FQNEAQ, per germline. The CDR3 is 14 residues long. The DNA of the CDR3 is TGTGCCAGCAGCGGGGGACTAGCCCAAGAGACCCAGTACTTC. Translation gives CASSGGLAQETQYF. Supplemented by reference TRBV7-8 and TRBJ2-5, the full variable domain reads GAGVSQSPRYKVAKRGQDVALRCDPISGHVSLFWYQQALGQGPEFLTYFQNEAQLDKSGLPSDRFFAERPEGSVSTLKIQRTQQEDSAVYLCASSGGLAQETQYFGPGTRLLVL.

This clonotype has just one count. A much larger clone lies a single base off, so this may be a read error. The chain employs TRBV29-1 and TRBJ2-5, with D uncertain. V was cut by 7 bases and J by 1 base, with 16 bases left in between. CDR3 length: 14 residues. From germline, CDR1 is SQVTM and CDR2 ANQGSEA. CDR3 DNA: TGCAGCGATGATGTGGCTGACATCCAAGAGACCCAGTACTTC. This translates into CSDDVADIQETQYF.

The V call is TRBV10-3, the J call TRBJ2-7; 7 nucleotides agree with TRBD1. The V gene end was trimmed by 4 bases and the J gene end by 8 bases; junction bases not matched to a gene: 5. The germline V gene encodes CDR1 ENHRY and CDR2 SYGVKD. The CDR3 runs 12 residues. CDR3: CAISVRQGQQYF. DNA for the CDR3: TGTGCCATCAGTGTCCGACAGGGCCAGCAGTACTTC.

This clonotype was observed a few times. The chain links TRBV7-6 to TRBJ2-2; D is uncertain. The CDR3 extends over 15 amino acids. The ends were cut back, 0 bases at V and 4 bases at J, with 9 bases in the middle. Germline V gives CDR1 SGHVS, CDR2 FNYEAQ. CDR3 amino acids: CASSLASEATGELFF. Written as DNA, the CDR3 is TGTGCCAGCAGCTTAGCCAGTGAAGCCACCGGGGAGCTGTTTTTT.

This clonotype showed up many times. The V and J genes are TRBV11-2 and TRBJ2-7, with D unresolved. The V gene's germline CDR1 is SGHAT and CDR2 FQNNGV. The CDR3 sequence is 12 residues long. V was trimmed by 5 bases and J by 4 bases, leaving 9 bases between them. The CDR3 region is CASSHFDYEQYF. CDR3 coding DNA: TGTGCCAGCAGCCATTTTGATTACGAGCAGTACTTC.

The CDR3 DNA sequence: TGTGCCAGCAGCCCCGGGACTAACTCCTACGAGCAGTACGTC. Protein sequence: CASSPGTNSYEQYV. This sequence joins TRBV27 and TRBJ2-7, with 7 bases matching TRBD2. V lost 6 bases, J lost 0 bases, and 5 bases stayed unmatched. Germline loops: CDR1 MNHEY, CDR2 SMNVEV (reference sequence). The CDR3 contains 14 residues.

This clonotype was seen many times. The chain links TRBV12-3 or TRBV12-4 to TRBJ1-5; D call uncertain. The V end was cut by 7 bases, the J end by 2 bases, with 6 bases between. This CDR3 contains 12 residues. CDR3: CASTSGNQPQHF. The CDR3 bases are TGTGCCAGCACGAGTGGCAATCAGCCCCAGCATTTT.